The source of this T cell receptor beta chain is a study of T cell changes during pregnancy in multiple sclerosis. Trimming pared 6 bases from V and 4 bases from J, leaving 16 bases between. Germline V CDR1 and CDR2: MNHNY, SVGAGI (reference sequence). The CDR3 covers 15 residues. This table comes from immunoSEQ multiplex PCR, and its TCRdb copy is limited to in-frame clones, with some not included. The sample includes approximately 100,000 clones, roughly nine tenths seen only once; the top ten take roughly 1.6%. The sequence was collected from a female donor with multiple sclerosis, enrolled in a pregnancy study. The chain employs TRBV6-6 and TRBJ1-3, with D possibly matching TRBD1 (6 bases). The specimen comprised peripheral blood, sampled before pregnancy. Written as DNA, the CDR3 is TGTGCCAGCAGGTTCAAGGGGGGGACGGGAAACACCATATATTTT. It codes for CASRFKGGTGNTIYF.